The clone carrying this TCR beta chain was seen only a few times. The data derive from a study of blood T cell repertoires in COVID-19. Study as a whole: T cells, B-cell-depleted T cells, or PBMCs supplied cDNA or gDNA.

Assay used: immunoSEQ multiplex PCR; TCRdb lists only in-frame clones, some missing. There are roughly 400,000 clones in the sample; about nine tenths occur only once, and approximately 0.65% lies in the top ten. Trimming took 3 bases from V and 9 from J; bases not matched to a gene: 2. This CDR3 region has 12 residues. The sample comprised PBMCs or T cells enriched from blood (not recorded which). This chain links TRBV12-3 or TRBV12-4 with TRBJ2-7; 10 positions agree with TRBD1. This TCR derives from a man aged 18 to 29 who had recovered from COVID-19. The CDR3 nucleotides are TGTGCCAGCAGTTTTGGGGACAGGGGGCAGTACTTC. Residues: CASSFGDRGQYF.